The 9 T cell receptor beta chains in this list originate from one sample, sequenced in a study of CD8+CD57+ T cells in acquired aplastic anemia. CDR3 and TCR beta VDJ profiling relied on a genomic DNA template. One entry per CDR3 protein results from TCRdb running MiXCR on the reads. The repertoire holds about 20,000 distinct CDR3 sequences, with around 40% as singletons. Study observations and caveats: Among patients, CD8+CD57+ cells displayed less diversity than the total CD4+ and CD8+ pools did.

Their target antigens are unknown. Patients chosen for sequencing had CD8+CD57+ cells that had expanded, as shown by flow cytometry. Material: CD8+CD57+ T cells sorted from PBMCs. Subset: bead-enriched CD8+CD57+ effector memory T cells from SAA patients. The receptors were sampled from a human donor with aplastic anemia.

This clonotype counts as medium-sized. In DNA, the CDR3 is TGTGCCAGCAGCATCTGCTACAGGGGTTCCCACTCCTCTGGAAACACCATATATTTT. Its translation: CASSICYRGSHSSGNTIYF. This chain links TRBV11-3 with TRBJ1-3; 7 bases map to TRBD1. The CDR3 has 19 residues. Germline V CDR1 and CDR2: SGHNT, YENEEA. V shed 5 bases and J 0 bases; nucleotides not matched to a gene: 16.

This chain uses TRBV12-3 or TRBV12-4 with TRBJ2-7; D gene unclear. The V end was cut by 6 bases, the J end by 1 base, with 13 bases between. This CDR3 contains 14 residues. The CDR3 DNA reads TGTGCCAGCAGATCGCGGACGCGTTCCTACGAGCAGTACGTC. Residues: CASRSRTRSYEQYV.

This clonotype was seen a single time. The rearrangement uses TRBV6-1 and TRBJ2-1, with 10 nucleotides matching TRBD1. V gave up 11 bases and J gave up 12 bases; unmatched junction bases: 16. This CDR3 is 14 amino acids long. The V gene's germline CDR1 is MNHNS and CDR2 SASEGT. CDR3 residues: CAVTGTGEPYGQFF. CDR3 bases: TGTGCCGTCACCGGGACAGGGGAACCTTATGGGCAGTTCTTC.

CDR3 amino acids: CATKRQGDTGELFF. CDR3 DNA: TGTGCCACCAAGAGGCAGGGTGACACCGGGGAGCTGTTTTTT. The rearrangement links TRBV6-5 to TRBJ2-2, with D possibly matching TRBD1 (5 bases). CDR3 length: 14 amino acids. The V end was cut by 10 bases, the J end by 3 bases, with 15 bases between. Germline CDR1 reads MNHEY; CDR2 reads SVGAGI.

In DNA, the CDR3 is TGTGCCAGCAGTTCGCCCATGGACTTCCCATACGAGCAGTACTTC. Amino acid sequence: CASSSPMDFPYEQYF. The chain recombines TRBV28 with TRBJ2-7, with D possibly being TRBD2 (5 bases). From germline, CDR1 is MDHEN and CDR2 SYDVKM. The CDR3 has 15 residues. Trimming cost V 4 bases and J 4 bases, with 17 bases left between them.

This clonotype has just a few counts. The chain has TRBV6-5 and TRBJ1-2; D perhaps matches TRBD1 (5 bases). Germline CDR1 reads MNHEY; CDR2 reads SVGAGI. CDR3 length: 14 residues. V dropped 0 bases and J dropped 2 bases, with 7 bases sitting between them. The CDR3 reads CASSYSWGNYGYTF. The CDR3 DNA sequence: TGTGCCAGCAGTTACTCATGGGGCAACTATGGCTACACCTTC.

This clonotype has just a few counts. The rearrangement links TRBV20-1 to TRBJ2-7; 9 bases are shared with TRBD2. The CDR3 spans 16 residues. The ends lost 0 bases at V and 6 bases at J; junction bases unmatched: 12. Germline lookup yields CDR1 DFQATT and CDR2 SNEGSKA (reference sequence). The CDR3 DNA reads TGCAGTGCTAGAGATCCCCAGCGGGGGGTTGGAAGCGAGCAGTACTTC. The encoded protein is CSARDPQRGVGSEQYF.

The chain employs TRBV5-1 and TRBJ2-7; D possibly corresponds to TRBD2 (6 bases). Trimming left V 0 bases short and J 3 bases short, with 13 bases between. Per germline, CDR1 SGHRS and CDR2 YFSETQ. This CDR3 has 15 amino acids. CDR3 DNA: TGCGCCAGCAGCTTGGATAGTGGGGGGATCTACGAGCAGTACGTC. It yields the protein CASSLDSGGIYEQYV.

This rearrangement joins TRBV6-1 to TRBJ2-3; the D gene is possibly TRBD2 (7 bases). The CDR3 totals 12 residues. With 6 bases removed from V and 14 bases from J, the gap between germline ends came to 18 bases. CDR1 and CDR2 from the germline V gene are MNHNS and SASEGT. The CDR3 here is CASRSGGGGGYF. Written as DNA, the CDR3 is TGTGCCAGCAGATCGGGGGGCGGGGGAGGGTATTTT.